Included here is one T cell receptor beta chain sequence, with context. Its antigen is currently not known. No quality values exist for individual bases; no much larger clone is one base distant. This sample was included in a study of shared clonotypes between healthy human individuals (TCRdb year 2020). General notes on the study: Three men and a couple of women, aged 18 to 49 years, made up the cohort. To estimate repertoire size and how much clonotype sharing occurs between individuals, the study deeply sequenced the blood TCR repertoires of roughly 5 healthy adults. Between about 0.85 and 9.5 billion PBMCs per donor were obtained by leukapheresis. Per donor, three plates each were used for CD4 naive and CD4 memory, two for CD8 naive, and one for CD8 memory. Libraries were prepared and TCR repertoires were sequenced by different laboratories using diverse techniques, in order to increase sequencing depth and limit assay-specific biases.

Findings and caveats that apply to the study as a whole: Sampling was restricted to blood, and TCR repertoires in tissue are likely to differ from TCR repertoires in blood. Clonotypes shared by all four sorted-subset donors showed higher generation probabilities than non-shared clonotypes. Even with the large sequencing depth, rarefaction of the sorted-subset datasets indicated that sequencing was incomplete. Based on pairwise subsampling, the degree of clonotype sharing among donors was expected to be affected by sequencing depth. Sharing across several donors was observed for about 5% of naive CD4, 3% to 3.5% of naive CD8, about 2.5% of memory CD4, and over 0.3% of memory CD8 clonotypes. Because the study included only a small number of donors, the genetic and exposure-history diversity represented was limited. Naive subsets generally had larger estimated clonotype richness than memory subsets.

Donors were healthy HIV-negative adults with no recently reported acute infections or vaccinations. Every donor was a Caucasian adult residing in Nashville, Tennessee, USA. CD4+ T cells were enriched by magnetic negative selection; naive cells were then positively selected on CD45RA, and the negative fraction formed the memory subset. Blood was obtained by leukapheresis, after which PBMCs were separated by Ficoll-Histopaque density gradient centrifugation and cryopreserved in liquid nitrogen vapor phase. Analytical flow cytometry was used to check the purity and quantity of each magnetically sorted T cell population. Genomic DNA was isolated from every sorted fraction and measured by UV absorbance on a Nanodrop 2000c. From its cysteine to its phenylalanine, the CDR3 spans 15 amino acids. Only CDR3 DNA remains: 45 bases, in frame from the first base. The germline V gene sets CDR1 to SGHTA and CDR2 to FQGTGA. The junction carries 15 bases between V and J, which are trimmed by 5 bases and 3 bases respectively.

Using the deep immunoSEQ assay, TCR CDR3 regions were amplified from genomic DNA by multiplex PCR. For each cell subset, the extracted genomic DNA was distributed evenly across all wells of several immunoSEQ 96-well plates, and each plate served as one replicate. For sorted subsets, about 0.2 ug genomic DNA, equal to 30,000 or so T cell genomes, was loaded into each replicate PCR. Purified libraries were measured with a Qubit 3.0 fluorometer, size-checked on a Bioanalyzer 2100, and measured again with the KAPA Library Quantification kit. Every immunoSEQ 96-well plate was sequenced on a dedicated single-read 150-cycle Illumina NextSeq 550 flow cell. Processing in the source paper ran as follows. Because the immunoSEQ output included only junctional sequences and no quality scores, the filtering could not be the same as the filtering used for full-length reads. Sequences were annotated with PyIR, a Python wrapper for IgBLAST v1.9, and V/J genes and CDR3 were assigned using IMGT germline references. Reads were removed for weak V/J assignments (E-value above 1e-6), missing CDR3, stop codons, out-of-frame junctions, or ambiguous translated residues. V3J clonotypes were defined by identical inferred V gene, J gene, and CDR3 amino acid sequence. Percentage overlap between repertoires was computed as shared unique clonotypes divided by the size of the smaller repertoire. Three approaches were used to assess repertoire richness: RTK rarefaction, the Chao1 estimator, and Recon v2.1 estimates of unobserved clonotypes. OLGA was used to compute generation probabilities for all TCRbeta clonotypes that the gDNA method yielded from a handful of donors. In its TCRdb copy, this immuneACCESS table keeps in-frame sequences only and misses some clones. Where compared with another copy, unresolved V genes explain less than half of these, and the others have no known cause. V and J calls and clone size are given by that table; D and trimming were obtained from the DNA. The sample records around 2.5 million clones, over 85% of which are singletons. 0.36% of the sample comes from the top ten.

This TCR was recovered from a man aged 18 to 29 in good health. Some clones in this sample may be carry-over from other donors' samples. The chain is encoded by TRBV7-3 joined to TRBJ2-3; the D region is possibly TRBD1 or TRBD2, each matching across 6 bases. Sequences were obtained from naive CD4+ T cells from PBMCs. Reading the label with the study, this specimen's cell subset or site is: CD45RA+ positively selected. The CDR3 amino acid sequence is: CASSTSGGATDTQYF. The sequenced DNA is TGTGCCAGCAGCACTTCCGGGGGCGCGACAGATACGCAGTATTTT.